This T cell receptor beta chain is drawn from a study of control samples from healthy donors and cancer patients. CDR1 is MNHEY and CDR2 is SVGAGI in the germline V gene. V was pared by 0 bases and J by 4 bases, with 12 bases between. The CDR3 consists of 15 residues. TCRdb's table, derived via immunoSEQ multiplex PCR, lists solely in-frame clones and lacks some. The profile shows about 180,000 clones, about 90% of them singletons. This chain uses TRBV6-5 with TRBJ1-1; tentatively, D is TRBD1 (5 bases). Material: blood. This clonotype originated in a woman in her forties or fifties in good health. In DNA, the CDR3 is TGTGCCAGCAGTTACTCGATATCAGGGCTCACTGAAGCTTTCTTT. Translation gives CASSYSISGLTEAFF.